The 18 T cell receptor beta chains given below trace back to one sample, sequenced in a study of response to subunit inactivated influenza vaccine. TCRdb redid the calling of the RT-PCR reads with MiXCR, one entry per CDR3 protein. The data contain 300,000 to 350,000 distinct CDR3 sequences, just over 20% of them singletons. This specimen consisted of PBMCs from blood, obtained less than 22 months after vaccination. These receptors all stem from a man between 50 and 70 years old who received an inactivated influenza vaccine.

This chain joins TRBV6-5 and TRBJ2-2; D is unclear. Per germline, CDR1 MNHEY and CDR2 SVGAGI. Trimming left V 6 bases short and J 4 bases short, with 6 bases between. The CDR3 totals 12 residues. In DNA form, the CDR3 reads TGTGCCAGCAGGCGGATCACCGGGGAGCTGTTTTTT. Translation gives CASRRITGELFF.

The chain recombines TRBV12-3 or TRBV12-4 with TRBJ2-7; TRBD1 agrees at 10 bases. V was clipped by 3 bases and J by 4 bases; unmatched bases: 3. The CDR3 is 14 amino acids. DNA of the CDR3: TGTGCCAGCAGTTTTTGGGACAGGGGATACGAGCAGTACTTC. This codes for CASSFWDRGYEQYF.

Concerning this clonotype itself: A much larger clonotype is one base distant, so this may be a read error. The rearrangement uses TRBV20-1 and TRBJ2-1; either TRBD1 or TRBD2 may supply D (5 bases each). The CDR3 extends over 14 amino acids. Germline CDR1 reads DFQATT; CDR2 reads SNEGSKA (reference sequence). The DNA for the CDR3 is TGCAGTGCTAGCTGGGGGAACTCCTACAATGAGCAGTCCTTC. Translating gives CSASWGNSYNEQSF.

The CDR3 DNA follows: TGTGCCAGCAGTTCTGGACTAGCGGGAGTTAGGCACGAGCAGTACTTC. This codes for CASSSGLAGVRHEQYF. V usage is TRBV6-5 and J usage is TRBJ2-7, with TRBD2 matching over 13 bases. The germline gives CDR1 MNHEY, CDR2 SVGAGI. This CDR3 comprises 16 residues. J gave up 5 bases and V 4 bases, and 8 bases lay outside the gene matches.

The chain couples TRBV28 to TRBJ1-1, with D perhaps matching TRBD1 (5 bases). The V end lost 8 bases, the J end lost 6 bases, and 13 bases lay between the germline ends. Germline-derived CDR1 and CDR2 are MDHEN and SYDVKM. The CDR3 has 12 amino acids. CDR3 DNA: TGTGCCAGCTTTGGGACTGCCTCTGAAGCTTTCTTT. This codes for CASFGTASEAFF.

The chain employs TRBV5-1 and TRBJ1-6; a weak D match, TRBD1 (5 bases). V was shortened by 2 bases and J by 11 bases, with 14 bases between the two germline ends. Germline CDR1 reads SGHRS; CDR2 reads YFSETQ. The CDR3 length is 14 residues. This CDR3 reads CASSFGGEWAPLHF. The CDR3 bases are TGCGCCAGCAGCTTCGGAGGGGAGTGGGCACCCCTCCACTTT.

This clonotype appeared many times. The rearrangement joins TRBV25-1 to TRBJ1-1; a weak D match, TRBD1 (5 bases). The CDR3 is 14 residues long. Germline values: CDR1 MGHDK, CDR2 SYGVNS. Trimming took 6 bases from V and 5 from J, leaving 16 bases between them. Written as DNA, the CDR3 is TGTGCCAGCAGAGGACACTCCCCGAGTACTGAAGCTTTCTTT. Protein product: CASRGHSPSTEAFF.

In its sample, this clonotype was seen a few times. J is TRBJ2-3 and V is TRBV14, with D tentatively TRBD1 (6 bases). Trimming stripped 2 bases from V and 1 base from J, with 13 bases between. The CDR3 is made up of 16 amino acids. Germline CDR1 reads SGHDN; CDR2 reads FVKESK. CDR3 coding DNA: TGTGCCAGCAGCCAATCCGACAGGCTAGGCACAGATACGCAGTATTTT. This gives the protein CASSQSDRLGTDTQYF.

V is TRBV28 and J is TRBJ2-1; D is unclear. The CDR3 covers 15 residues. The V gene's germline CDR1 is MDHEN and CDR2 SYDVKM. The V end lost 4 bases, the J end lost 4 bases, and 14 bases lay between the germline ends. The CDR3 DNA reads TGTGCCAGCAGTTCCGTTTTCGAGAGGTACAATGAGCAGTTCTTC. Translation: CASSSVFERYNEQFF.

This clonotype was found once. V usage is TRBV20-1 and J usage is TRBJ2-2, with 9 bases that match TRBD2. The germline gives CDR1 DFQATT, CDR2 SNEGSKA (reference sequence). The CDR3 loop spans 16 amino acids. Trimming cost V 0 bases and J 1 base; bases outside gene matches: 3. DNA of the CDR3: TGCAGTGCTAGAGATTTGCGGGAGGGGAACACCGGGGAGCTGTTTTTT. As protein: CSARDLREGNTGELFF.

This clonotype has only a few counts. This chain uses TRBV11-1 with TRBJ2-1; D could derive from TRBD1 or TRBD2 (5 bases each). This CDR3 comprises 15 residues. Trimming took off 3 bases at V and 8 bases at J, with 17 bases between the two ends. The germline V gene encodes CDR1 SGHAT and CDR2 FQDESV (reference sequence). CDR3 nucleotide sequence: TGTGCCAGCAGCTTTGGGGCCGAGGCCGGGGATGAGCAGTTCTTC. As protein: CASSFGAEAGDEQFF. Full variable domain (remainder filled in from reference TRBV11-1 and TRBJ2-1): EAEVAQSPRYKITEKSQAVAFWCDPISGHATLYWYRQILGQGPELLVQFQDESVVDDSQLPKDRFSAERLKGVDSTLKIQPAELGDSAMYLCASSFGAEAGDEQFFGPGTRLTVL.

This clonotype has only a few counts. As DNA, the CDR3 is TGCGCCAGCAGCCAAGTCGACAGGGCCGCAACTAATGAAAAACTGTTTTTT. Its translation: CASSQVDRAATNEKLFF. The V and J genes are TRBV4-3 and TRBJ1-4, with 7 positions matching TRBD1. CDR3 size: 17 residues. Germline V gene sequence: CDR1 LGHNA, CDR2 YSLEER. J was trimmed by 0 bases and V by 1 base; bases with no gene match: 5.

This chain joins TRBV6-1 and TRBJ2-1; D possibly matches TRBD1 or TRBD2 (7 bases each). CDR1 and CDR2 from the germline V gene are MNHNS and SASEGT. The CDR3 sequence is 15 residues long. V was clipped by 7 bases and J by 7 bases, with 20 bases between them. The CDR3 sequence is CASTKGAGAGNEQFF. The CDR3 DNA reads as TGTGCCAGCACCAAGGGGGCGGGAGCGGGGAATGAGCAGTTCTTC.

The V and J genes are TRBV11-2 and TRBJ1-6, with a tentative D call TRBD1 (5 bases). The CDR3 runs to 15 residues. Germline assignment: CDR1 SGHAT and CDR2 FQNNGV. V was trimmed by 3 bases and J by 10 bases, leaving 16 bases between them. CDR3 amino acids: CASSFTGTTGSPLHF. The CDR3 DNA sequence: TGTGCCAGCAGCTTTACCGGGACCACGGGGTCACCCCTCCACTTT.

The gene calls are TRBV30 and TRBJ2-2; 7 nucleotides agree with TRBD1. Germline trimming cut 4 bases from V and 2 bases from J; bases unmatched to any gene: 4. From germline, CDR1 is GTSNPN and CDR2 SVGIG (reference sequence). The CDR3 is 14 amino acids. CDR3 protein: CAWTGQLNTGELFF. The CDR3 nucleotides are TGTGCCTGGACGGGACAGCTTAACACCGGGGAGCTGTTTTTT.

Ten or more counts support this clonotype. The gene calls are TRBV4-3 and TRBJ1-1, with 10 bases identical to TRBD1. Looked up from germline, CDR1 is LGHNA and CDR2 is YSLEER. The CDR3 runs to 14 residues. Trimming took 3 bases from V and 4 from J; bases not matched to a gene: 2. The CDR3 DNA is TGCGCCAGCAGCCAGGACAGGGGGGTCACTGAAGCTTTCTTT. Its protein is CASSQDRGVTEAFF.

The V gene is TRBV19, the J gene TRBJ1-1; D perhaps matches TRBD1 (6 bases). CDR1 LNHDA and CDR2 SQIVND come from the germline V gene (reference sequence). The CDR3 runs 15 residues. Trimming stripped 5 bases from V and 4 bases from J, with 17 bases between. The CDR3 nucleotides read TGTGCCAGTAGTCAAGGGGGGGTGTTGGGCACTGAAGCTTTCTTT. Translation: CASSQGGVLGTEAFF.

Remarks on this clonotype: One end of the junction does not line up with germline, which may come from a read error. This rearrangement joins TRBV6-2 or TRBV6-3 to TRBJ2-7; tentatively, D is TRBD2 (6 bases). CDR3 size: 14 residues. Looked up from germline, CDR1 is MNHEY and CDR2 is SVGEGT. CDR3 sequence reads: CASSEGLNPGERYF. The CDR3 DNA follows: TGTGCCAGCAGTGAGGGACTGAATCCAGGCGAGCGGTACTTC.